This entry describes one TCR beta chain. Other DNA sequences in the same sample also yield this CDR3. The data stem from a study of shared clonotypes between healthy human individuals. At a deep level, the assay was run. Genomic DNA from each subset was divided evenly over several immunoSEQ plates. Replicate PCRs were loaded with approximately 300 ng DNA from unsorted PBMC, about 29,000 T cell genomes. Clones were read by immunoSEQ multiplex PCR, and TCRdb kept only the in-frame ones, dropping some. The sample consists of around 530,000 clones, roughly four fifths of them appearing once. The CDR3 is 13 amino acids. The germline V gene has CDR1 MNHEY and CDR2 SVGAGI. V was cut by 4 bases and J by 8 bases, with 9 bases left in between.

This clonotype originated in a woman aged 40 to 50 in good health. Some clones in this sample may be carry-over from other donors' samples. Material for sequencing was PBMCs. V is TRBV6-5 and J is TRBJ1-6, with a possible D match to TRBD1 (5 bases). The CDR3 loop reads CASSSGGDSPLHF. The CDR3 bases are TGTGCCAGCAGTTCCGGGGGGGATTCACCCCTCCACTTT.